This T cell receptor (beta chain) appears in the sequencing data of a study of blood T cell repertoires in COVID-19. Overall study context: There were acute and convalescent COVID-19 samples, and they came from the United States, Italy and Spain. T cells, B-cell-depleted T cells, or PBMCs provided the cDNA or gDNA that served as material.

Germline CDR1 and CDR2: LGHNA and YSLEER. The length of the CDR3 is 15 residues. The trim removed 4 bases at V and 3 bases at J, leaving 7 bases unmatched. As handled by the study authors: Amplification from reference gene primers served as the basis for estimated nucleated cell counts. The repertoire was sequenced with immunoSEQ multiplex PCR; TCRdb's copy has only in-frame clones and lacks some. That table furnishes V, J and clone size, whereas the DNA furnished D and trimming. The data contain about 18,000 clones, approximately 86% of them singletons. The receptor's source is a man aged 50-59 years with active COVID-19. The sequencing input was peripheral blood. J is TRBJ2-7 and V is TRBV4-3; 9 bases match TRBD1. As DNA, the CDR3 is TGCGCCAGCAGCCGAGACGGGACAGGGATCTACGAGCAGTACTTC. Translation gives CASSRDGTGIYEQYF.